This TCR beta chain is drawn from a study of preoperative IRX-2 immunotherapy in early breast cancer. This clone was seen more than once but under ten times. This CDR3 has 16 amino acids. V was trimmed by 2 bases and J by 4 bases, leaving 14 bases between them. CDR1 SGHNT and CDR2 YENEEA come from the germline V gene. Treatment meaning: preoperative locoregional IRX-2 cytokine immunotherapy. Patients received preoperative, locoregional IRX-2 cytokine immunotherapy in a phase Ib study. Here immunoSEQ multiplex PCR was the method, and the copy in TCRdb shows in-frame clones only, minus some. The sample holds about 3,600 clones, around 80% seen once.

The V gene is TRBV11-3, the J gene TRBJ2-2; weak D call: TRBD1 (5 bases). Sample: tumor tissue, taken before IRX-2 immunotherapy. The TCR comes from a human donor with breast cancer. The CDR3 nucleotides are TGTGCCAGCAGCTTACAGACAGCCCCTTCCACCGGGGAGCTGTTTTTT. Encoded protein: CASSLQTAPSTGELFF.